Shown below are 26 T cell receptor beta chains from a single sample sequenced in a study of PD-L1 blockade in urothelial cancer. Time point defined: peripheral blood 6 weeks after treatment start. TCRdb keeps only in-frame clones here, not all; method: immunoSEQ multiplex PCR. Among around 19,000 clones listed, over 80% were seen once. The specimen was PBMCs, collected around atezolizumab (anti-PD-L1) treatment. These receptors originate from a man aged 45 to 65 with urothelial cancer.

This clone was seen just once. This chain uses TRBV15 with TRBJ1-5, with D maybe TRBD1 (5 bases). V lost 1 base and J lost 4, with 11 bases in between. Looked up from germline, CDR1 is LNHNV and CDR2 is YYDKDF (reference sequence). CDR3 length: 15 amino acids. As DNA, the CDR3 is TGTGCCACCAGCAGAGGGGCTCAGGGTAATCAGCCCCAGCATTTT. Translating gives CATSRGAQGNQPQHF.

The chain recombines TRBV6-4 with TRBJ2-3, with 10 nucleotides matching TRBD2. Trimming took 6 bases from V and 4 from J; bases not matched to a gene: 7. Per the germline V gene, CDR1 is MRHNA and CDR2 is SNTAGT. The CDR3 spans 15 residues. The CDR3 loop is CASRMSGGAADTQYF. The CDR3 bases are TGTGCCAGCAGGATGAGCGGGGGGGCGGCAGATACGCAGTATTTT.

This clone was seen just once. Germline is not matched at one junction end, which may reflect a read error. CDR3 in amino acids: CASSRGSTSQGTQYF. CDR3 DNA sequence: TGTGCCAGCAGCCGGGGGTCCACTAGTCAAGGGACCCAGTACTTC. This chain connects TRBV7-6 to TRBJ2-5; a weak D match, TRBD2 (6 bases). The CDR3 has 15 amino acids. Germline V gene sequence: CDR1 SGHVS, CDR2 FNYEAQ.

CDR3 coding DNA: TGTGCCAGCAGCTTAGGCTCAGGGGCGAGTACTGAAGCTTTCTTT. Translating it yields CASSLGSGASTEAFF. This chain connects TRBV7-8 to TRBJ1-1; possibly TRBD1 for D (6 bases). CDR1 is SGHVS and CDR2 is FQNEAQ in the germline V gene. The CDR3 consists of 15 residues. Deletions cut 1 base from V and 5 bases from J, with 14 bases between. The whole variable domain, remainder taken from reference TRBV7-8 and TRBJ1-1, is GAGVSQSPRYKVAKRGQDVALRCDPISGHVSLFWYQQALGQGPEFLTYFQNEAQLDKSGLPSDRFFAERPEGSVSTLKIQRTQQEDSAVYLCASSLGSGASTEAFFGQGTRLTVV.

The chain joins TRBV9 to TRBJ2-2; 9 positions match TRBD2. V lost 0 bases to trimming and J lost 4 bases; unmatched junction nucleotides: 4. CDR1 and CDR2 (germline): SGDLS, YYNGEE. CDR3 length: 16 residues. CDR3 DNA: TGTGCCAGCAGCGTAGCTGGCGGGAGGGTCACCGGGGAGCTGTTTTTT. Translated: CASSVAGGRVTGELFF.

V is TRBV28 and J is TRBJ1-2; possibly TRBD1 for D (5 bases). V lost 4 bases, J lost 3 bases, and 15 bases lay in between. CDR3 length equals 15 residues. Germline assignment: CDR1 MDHEN and CDR2 SYDVKM. The CDR3 spells CASSSAGGGDYGYTF. The CDR3 nucleotides read TGTGCCAGCAGTTCAGCTGGCGGGGGAGACTATGGCTACACCTTC.

The chain has TRBV9 and TRBJ2-7; TRBD2 is a possible D gene (7 bases). The ends were cut back, 0 bases at V and 3 bases at J, with 13 bases in the middle. The CDR3 runs 15 residues. The V gene's germline CDR1 is SGDLS and CDR2 YYNGEE. CDR3 nucleotides: TGTGCCAGCAGCGTAGAGGGGGGCGGGAGCTACGAGCAGTACTTC. It yields the protein CASSVEGGGSYEQYF.

This rearrangement joins TRBV5-1 to TRBJ2-3; TRBD1 matches at 7 bases. This CDR3 has 16 amino acids. CDR1 SGHRS and CDR2 YFSETQ come from the germline V gene. V lost 0 bases and J lost 0; bases outside the gene matches: 4. The CDR3 coding sequence is TGCGCCAGCAGCTTGGACTCAGGGGGAAGCACAGATACGCAGTATTTT. Amino acid sequence: CASSLDSGGSTDTQYF.

The genes are TRBV25-1 and TRBJ1-2; 7 nucleotides line up with TRBD1. The V and J ends lost 7 bases and 4 bases, in that order; junction bases with no gene match: 12. Germline V gene data show CDR1 as MGHDK and CDR2 as SYGVNS. The CDR3 is made up of 15 amino acids. CDR3 sequence (DNA): TGTGCCAGCACACCTAGACAGGGATTAAGCTATGGCTACACCTTC. Its protein product is CASTPRQGLSYGYTF.

This sequence joins TRBV6-5 and TRBJ1-3, with D unclear. This CDR3 region has 14 residues. Trimming took off 8 bases at V and 0 bases at J, with 11 bases between the two ends. Germline lookup yields CDR1 MNHEY and CDR2 SVGAGI. In DNA, the CDR3 is TGTGCCAGCCGTCCGGGGTTCTCTGGAAACACCATATATTTT. This gives the protein CASRPGFSGNTIYF.

The chain couples TRBV21-1 to TRBJ1-2; the DNA was not used to check the table's D call, TRBD1. TRBV21-1 is a recognized pseudogene. This CDR3 region has 14 residues. The CDR3 nucleotides read TGTGCCAGCAGCCCCACAGGGGGCAGCTATGGCTACACCTTC. It translates to CASSPTGGSYGYTF.

The rearrangement links TRBV18 to TRBJ2-5; a possible D gene is TRBD1 (5 bases). V lost 4 bases and J 5 bases, leaving 11 bases between the germline ends. Germline V gene data show CDR1 as KGHSH and CDR2 as LQKENI. This CDR3 spans 13 amino acids. DNA for the CDR3: TGTGCCAGCTCACGGGGCTACCGGGAGACCCAGTACTTC. Translating it yields CASSRGYRETQYF.

This chain links TRBV7-2 with TRBJ2-1; D is uncertain. There are 15 residues in the CDR3. The V end was cut by 4 bases, the J end by 10 bases, with 20 bases between. In germline, CDR1 is SGHTA, CDR2 FQGNSA. The CDR3 DNA reads TGTGCCAGCAGCTCGCGGAAGAGGAAGCGCAAGGAGCAGTTCTTC. Protein sequence: CASSSRKRKRKEQFF.

The rearrangement links TRBV5-8 to TRBJ2-7, with a tentative D call TRBD1 (5 bases). The CDR3 runs 16 residues. Trimming removed 0 bases at V and 2 bases at J, with 15 bases between. Germline values: CDR1 SGHTS, CDR2 YDEGEE. The CDR3: CASSLAEGHPPYEQYF. The CDR3 DNA reads TGTGCCAGCAGCTTGGCCGAAGGACACCCGCCCTACGAGCAGTACTTC.

The V and J genes are TRBV9 and TRBJ2-5; maybe TRBD1 (5 bases). V lost 1 base and J lost 5, with 15 bases in between. This CDR3 contains 15 residues. Germline V gene data show CDR1 as SGDLS and CDR2 as YYNGEE. This CDR3 reads CASSVSSQGWETQYF. The CDR3 DNA is TGTGCCAGCAGCGTATCCTCGCAGGGTTGGGAGACCCAGTACTTC.

This clone has more than one count but fewer than ten. This chain joins TRBV2 and TRBJ1-1, with 7 bases matching TRBD1. Per germline, CDR1 SNHLY and CDR2 FYNNEI. J was trimmed by 2 bases and V by 7 bases; bases with no gene match: 4. The CDR3 spans 13 residues. The CDR3 DNA is TGTGCCAGCACCCAGGGGGAAAACACTGAAGCTTTCTTT. It encodes CASTQGENTEAFF.

This chain uses TRBV28 with TRBJ1-5; D is unresolved. Germline CDR1 and CDR2: MDHEN and SYDVKM. Trimming took 6 bases from V and 0 from J, leaving 12 bases between them. The CDR3 is made up of 15 amino acids. This CDR3 is CASRPWAYSNQPQHF. The CDR3 DNA sequence: TGTGCCAGCAGACCCTGGGCCTATAGCAATCAGCCCCAGCATTTT.

The chain couples TRBV15 to TRBJ2-1, with TRBD1 identical over 9 bases. The CDR3 totals 13 residues. Germline V gene data show CDR1 as LNHNV and CDR2 as YYDKDF (reference sequence). Germline trimming cut 2 bases from V and 9 bases from J; bases unmatched to any gene: 2. CDR3 protein: CATSRWGQGEQFF. In nucleotides, the CDR3 is TGTGCCACCAGCAGATGGGGACAGGGTGAGCAGTTCTTC.

V and J are TRBV7-9 and TRBJ2-3; 14 bases match TRBD2. J gave up 5 bases and V 6 bases, and 7 bases lay outside the gene matches. CDR1 and CDR2 from the germline V gene are SEHNR and FQNEAQ (reference sequence). This CDR3 comprises 16 residues. The CDR3 loop is CASSIPGLAGVDTQYF. The CDR3, as DNA: TGTGCCAGCAGTATCCCGGGACTAGCGGGAGTAGATACGCAGTATTTT.

This rearrangement joins TRBV4-1 to TRBJ2-1; 9 nucleotides match TRBD2. The CDR3 is made up of 16 amino acids. J was trimmed by 4 bases and V by 0 bases; bases with no gene match: 4. Per germline, CDR1 MGHRA and CDR2 YSYEKL. The CDR3 DNA reads as TGCGCCAGCAGCCAAGAAACTAGCGGGTATTACAATGAGCAGTTCTTC. The encoded protein is CASSQETSGYYNEQFF.

V is TRBV7-9 and J is TRBJ1-1, with TRBD1 matching 7 bases. The J segment lost 6 bases and the V segment lost 4 bases, leaving 11 bases of the junction unmatched. The CDR3 is 15 amino acids. The germline gives CDR1 SEHNR, CDR2 FQNEAQ (reference sequence). The CDR3: CASSSQTGRKAEAFF. DNA of the CDR3: TGTGCCAGCAGCTCCCAGACAGGGAGGAAGGCTGAAGCTTTCTTT. Filled out from reference TRBV7-9 and TRBJ1-1, the complete variable domain reads DTGVSQNPRHKITKRGQNVTFRCDPISEHNRLYWYRQTLGQGPEFLTYFQNEAQLEKSRLLSDRFSAERPKGSFSTLEIQRTEQGDSAMYLCASSSQTGRKAEAFFGQGTRLTVV.

CDR3 in amino acids: CASSQAEAGAGTGELFF. In nucleotides, the CDR3 is TGTGCCAGCAGCCAAGCGGAGGCGGGAGCGGGCACCGGGGAGCTGTTTTTT. The chain has TRBV4-2 and TRBJ2-2, with 7 bases aligning to TRBD2. The CDR3 is 17 amino acids. Germline V gene lookup returns CDR1 LGHNA and CDR2 YNFKEQ. Losses at the gene ends were 1 base for V and 4 bases for J; bases not matched to a gene: 9.

The chain combines TRBV2 with TRBJ1-2; TRBD1 aligns across 10 bases. This CDR3 region has 16 residues. With V trimmed by 4 bases and J by 4 bases, 9 bases remained unmatched. Germline loops: CDR1 SNHLY, CDR2 FYNNEI. This chain's CDR3 is CASSGDRGSEGYGYTF. The CDR3 DNA follows: TGTGCCAGCAGTGGGGACAGGGGATCCGAGGGCTATGGCTACACCTTC.

The chain links TRBV7-9 to TRBJ2-7; possibly TRBD2 for D (6 bases). V was cut by 5 bases and J by 6 bases, with 11 bases left in between. CDR1 and CDR2 from the germline V gene are SEHNR and FQNEAQ (reference sequence). There are 12 residues in the CDR3. The CDR3 loop is CASSHGTAEQYV. CDR3 bases: TGTGCCAGCAGCCACGGGACTGCCGAGCAGTACGTC.

The chain is built from TRBV7-9 and TRBJ2-3, with D possibly matching TRBD1 (6 bases). The germline V and J ends were trimmed by 2 bases and 3 bases, with 12 bases remaining between them. This CDR3 has 15 amino acids. Germline V lookup: CDR1 SEHNR, CDR2 FQNEAQ (reference sequence). The CDR3 coding sequence is TGTGCCAGCAGCTTACTTGGGGGCCCGACAGATACGCAGTATTTT. The encoded protein is CASSLLGGPTDTQYF.

CDR3 in DNA: TGTGCCAGCAGCGATTTCGGAGCACCCCGCACAGATACGCAGTATTTT. It codes for CASSDFGAPRTDTQYF. The chain couples TRBV7-9 to TRBJ2-3; D is uncertain. The CDR3 extends over 16 amino acids. V was trimmed by 5 bases and J by 1 base, leaving 16 bases between them. CDR1 SEHNR and CDR2 FQNEAQ come from the germline V gene (reference sequence).